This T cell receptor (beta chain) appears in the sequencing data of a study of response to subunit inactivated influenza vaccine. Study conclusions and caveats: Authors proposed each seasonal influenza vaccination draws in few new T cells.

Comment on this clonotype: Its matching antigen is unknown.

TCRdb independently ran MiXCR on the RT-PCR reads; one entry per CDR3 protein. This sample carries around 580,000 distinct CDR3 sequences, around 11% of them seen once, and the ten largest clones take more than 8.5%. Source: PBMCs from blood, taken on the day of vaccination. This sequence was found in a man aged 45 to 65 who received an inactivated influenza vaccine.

CDR3 in amino acids: CASNPARGNNEQFF. CDR3 sequence (DNA): TGCGCCAGCAATCCAGCTAGGGGAAACAATGAGCAGTTCTTC. This sequence joins TRBV5-1 and TRBJ2-1; D might be TRBD1 (5 bases). Trimming pared 6 bases from V and 5 bases from J, leaving 15 bases between. The CDR3 totals 14 residues. Germline CDR1 is SGHRS and CDR2 is YFSETQ.